This TCR beta chain appears in the sequencing data of a study of regulatory T cells in long-lasting Graves disease. This clonotype was seen many times. V was trimmed by 6 bases and J by 1 base, leaving 9 bases between them. The CDR3 is made up of 13 amino acids. Germline CDR1 reads SNHLY; CDR2 reads FYNNEI. Time point of the sample: persistent/refractory GD, antithyroid drugs over 5 years with positive TRAb. RNA extracted from PBMCs served as the sequencing template. Diagnosing Graves' disease relied on the American Thyroid Association guidelines. As collected, the peripheral blood samples measured 8 to 9 milliliters each and went into EDTA tubes. Library construction for TCR beta used iRepertoire HTBI primers and Arm-PCR of CDR3 regions. A single record per CDR3 protein comes from TCRdb applying MiXCR to the multiplex PCR reads. Of around 340,000 distinct CDR3 sequences in the sample, around a fifth were seen once.

The rearrangement uses TRBV2 and TRBJ1-1; no clear D gene. This sample comprised peripheral blood mononuclear cells (PBMCs), obtained when the disease was refractory, from a patient treated with antithyroid drugs. The clonotype originates from a female donor with Graves disease. The CDR3 DNA is TGTGCCAGCAGAGGACTCTCGAACACTGAAGCTTTCTTT. Amino acid sequence: CASRGLSNTEAFF.